This T cell receptor (beta chain) was found in a study of blood T cell repertoires in COVID-19. Per the original data handling: How many nucleated cells were present was estimated from reference gene primer amplification. TCRdb's copy holds only in-frame clones and misses some; the assay was immunoSEQ multiplex PCR. The DNA was the basis for D and trimming; V, J and clone size are from that table. The sample has about 160,000 clones, 85% seen once. Trimming shortened V by 8 bases and J by 0 bases, and 8 bases separated the two germline ends. Per the germline V gene, CDR1 is SNHLY and CDR2 is FYNNEI. CDR3 length: 14 amino acids.

The TCR sequence derives from a human donor with acute or convalescent COVID-19. The donor label of this sample is uncertain. The sequenced sample was peripheral blood. This chain connects TRBV2 to TRBJ1-6, with D possibly TRBD1 on 6 matching bases. The CDR3 coding sequence is TGTGCCAGCCAGGACAGCTCCTATAATTCACCCCTCCACTTT. Encoded protein: CASQDSSYNSPLHF.